This entry is about one T cell receptor (beta chain). What it binds is unknown. This specimen comes from a study of T cell responses to AZD1222 COVID-19 vaccine. Findings of the study overall: There were vaccine-associated CD4 TCRs across spike, dominant at 160-218 and 743-854. Only a handful of AZD1222 recipients, about six in all, had baseline seropositivity. Scientists sampled the repertoires only once the peak T cell response had passed. Spike-specific TCR breadth and depth rose after two AZD1222 doses.

The CDR3 is 16 residues long. CDR1 is SGHRS and CDR2 is YFSETQ in the germline V gene. V was clipped by 0 bases and J by 0 bases, with 10 bases between them. The repertoire was sequenced with immunoSEQ multiplex PCR; TCRdb's copy has only in-frame clones and lacks some. The data contain under 150,000 clones, around nine tenths of them singletons. The sequence derives from an adult in good health. The V and J genes are TRBV5-1 and TRBJ2-1, with D possibly called TRBD1 or TRBD2 (5 bases each). The specimen was peripheral blood, collected on day 0 of MenACWY control vaccination. The CDR3 sequence is CASSLGGRSSYNEQFF. The CDR3 region has the DNA TGCGCCAGCAGCTTGGGGGGACGGTCCTCCTACAATGAGCAGTTCTTC.